Detailed here is one TCR beta chain. This clonotype was detected a few times. The antigen this receptor binds is unknown. Base qualities are not provided; no much larger clone lies one nucleotide away. Taken from the germline V gene, the CDR1 and CDR2 loops are MNHEY and SVGAGI. CDR3 length: 13 amino acids, cysteine to phenylalanine. CDR3 DNA is the only sequence kept; it has 39 bases, read in frame from the first base. V is reduced by 4 bases and J by 6 bases, leaving a spacing of 12 bases between them. Library preparation used 5' RACE. Instrument on record: Illumina HiSeq 2500. A second PCR of roughly 6 to 12 cycles was run with a J-beta primer mix and a sample-barcoded 5' primer. A unique molecular identifier was introduced onto each TCR beta cDNA molecule by a template-switch 5' adaptor carrying 12 random nucleotides. Each sample yielded at least 3 million CDR3-containing paired-end reads. The Mint cDNA synthesis kit, primed by a TRBC-specific oligonucleotide, was used to synthesize first-strand cDNA from all RNA. All cDNA was treated with uracil-DNA glycosylase and then went through a first 18-cycle PCR with the universal primers M1SS and BC2_uni_R. In the authors' own workflow: Each sample was normalized by randomly selecting 1 million high-quality reads, each carrying a distinct molecular identifier. Instead of being binned into consensus sequences, reads that shared molecular identifiers were thrown out. MiTCR, set to a Q25 quality threshold and the strictest error-elimination algorithm, was used for CDR3 identification, clonotype clustering and error correction. A nonparametric unseen species model using Euler transformation provided a lower-bound estimate of total TCR beta diversity. TCRdb applied fastp at Q25 and MiXCR to the public reads, then kept only in-frame beta chains. Rows with one shared CDR3 protein collapse into an entry with the most common genes and DNA. Clone size and V and J calls follow TCRdb, not the original study. Across this sample there are approximately 1.5 million distinct CDR3 sequences, with around 40% seen only once. The top ten constitute about 4% of the sample.

The entry originates in a study of blood T cells in healthy people across ages (dated by TCRdb to the mid-2010s). Looking at the study overall: In model experiments, template switching captured about one uniquely barcoded TCR beta cDNA molecule for every two T cells. Age-related changes in TCR beta repertoire diversity were measured in the study by deep sequencing normalized with unique cDNA molecular identifiers. Four age groups were formed from the donors: young (average roughly 15 years), middle-aged (approximately 41), aged (about 62) and long-lived (roughly 81). To avoid experimental bias, donors of different ages were randomly spread across the sequencing lanes. The study analyzed two additional independent replicas of 1 million unique cDNA reads from the same blood draw for two donors, one aged 18 to 29 and one aged 80 or older. General study outcomes and caveats: Compared with the aged group, the long-lived group had more naive CD4+ T cells, fewer expanded clones and increased TCR diversity, a pattern suggesting age selection. Conclusive comparison of naive and antigen-experienced compartments was prevented by the profiling of bulk unsorted PBMCs. Donor CMV infection status was unknown, potentially confounding age-related changes in expanded clonotypes. The percentage of naive T cells measured by flow cytometry correlated strongly with observed TCR beta diversity. Estimates of total diversity based on one million sequenced T cells were considered lower bounds and underestimates. Observed TCR beta diversity per million T cells fell roughly linearly with age, and a significant reduction was already apparent by age approximately 41.

The roughly 39 donors, aged about 6 to 90 years, were systemically healthy Caucasian individuals from Russia. Around 9.9 milliliters of peripheral blood were collected from each donor into EDTA-treated Vacutainer tubes. PBMCs were isolated by Ficoll-Paque density-gradient centrifugation, with at least 7 million obtained per sample. Total RNA, at least 6 micrograms per sample, was extracted from PBMCs with Trizol reagent. Naive CD45RAhigh/CD27high T cell percentages were measured by flow cytometry on a PBMC aliquot from every donor. This chain is built from TRBV6-5 and TRBJ1-2; the D gene is perhaps TRBD1, on 5 matching bases. The clonotype comes from a young woman in good health. Sequencing was performed on blood. In nucleotide form, the sequence is TGTGCCAGCAGTTTTGGGGGGTCCCATGGCTACACCTTC. The translation is CASSFGGSHGYTF.